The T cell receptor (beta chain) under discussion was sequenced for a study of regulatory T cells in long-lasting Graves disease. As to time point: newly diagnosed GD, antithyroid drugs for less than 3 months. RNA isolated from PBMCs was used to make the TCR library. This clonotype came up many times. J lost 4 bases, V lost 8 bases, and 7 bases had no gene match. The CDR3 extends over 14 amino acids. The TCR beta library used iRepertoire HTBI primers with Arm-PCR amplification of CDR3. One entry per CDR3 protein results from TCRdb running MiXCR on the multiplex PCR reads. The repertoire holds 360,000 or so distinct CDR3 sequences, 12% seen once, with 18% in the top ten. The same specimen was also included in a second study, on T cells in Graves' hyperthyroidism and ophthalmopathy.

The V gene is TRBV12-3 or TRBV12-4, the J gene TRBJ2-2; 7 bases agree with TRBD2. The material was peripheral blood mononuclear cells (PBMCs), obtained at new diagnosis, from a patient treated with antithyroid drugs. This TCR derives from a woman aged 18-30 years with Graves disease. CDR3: CASWGGGVTGELFF. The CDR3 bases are TGTGCCAGCTGGGGGGGAGGAGTCACCGGGGAGCTGTTTTTT.